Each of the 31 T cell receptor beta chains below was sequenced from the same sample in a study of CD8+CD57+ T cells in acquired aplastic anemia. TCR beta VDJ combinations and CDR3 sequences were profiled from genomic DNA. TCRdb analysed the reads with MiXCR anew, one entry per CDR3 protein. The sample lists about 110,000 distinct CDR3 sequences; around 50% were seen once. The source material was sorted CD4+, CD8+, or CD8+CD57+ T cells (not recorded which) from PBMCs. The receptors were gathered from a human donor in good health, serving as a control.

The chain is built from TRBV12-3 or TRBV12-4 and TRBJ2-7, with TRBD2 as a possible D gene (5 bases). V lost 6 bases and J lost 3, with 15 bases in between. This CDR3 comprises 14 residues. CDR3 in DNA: TGTGCCAGCAGCCCGCGGGCAGGAGGCTACGAGCAGTACTTC. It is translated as CASSPRAGGYEQYF.

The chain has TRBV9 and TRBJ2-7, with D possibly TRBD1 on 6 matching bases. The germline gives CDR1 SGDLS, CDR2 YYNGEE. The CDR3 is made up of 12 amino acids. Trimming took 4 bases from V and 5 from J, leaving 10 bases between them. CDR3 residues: CASSPQGNEQYF. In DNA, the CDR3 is TGTGCCAGCAGCCCCCAGGGGAACGAGCAGTACTTC.

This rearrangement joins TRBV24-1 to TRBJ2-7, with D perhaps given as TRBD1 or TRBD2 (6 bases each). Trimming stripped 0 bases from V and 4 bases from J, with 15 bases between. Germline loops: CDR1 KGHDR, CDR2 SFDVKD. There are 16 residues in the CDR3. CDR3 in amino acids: CATSDLGTSGEYEQYF. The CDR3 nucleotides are TGTGCCACCAGTGATTTGGGGACATCGGGAGAGTACGAGCAGTACTTC.

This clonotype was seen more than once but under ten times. For the CDR3, the DNA is TGCAGCGTTAAGACACGGTCTTGGGAGCAGTACTTC. Amino acids: CSVKTRSWEQYF. The rearrangement uses TRBV29-1 and TRBJ2-7; D gene uncertain. Germline CDR1 reads SQVTM; CDR2 reads ANQGSEA. V was pared by 5 bases and J by 7 bases, with 15 bases between. The length of the CDR3 is 12 residues.

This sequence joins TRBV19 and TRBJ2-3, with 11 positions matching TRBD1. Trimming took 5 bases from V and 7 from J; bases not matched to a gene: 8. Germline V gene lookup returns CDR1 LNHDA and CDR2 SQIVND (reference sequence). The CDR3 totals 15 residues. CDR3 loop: CASSPGQGAFNTQYF. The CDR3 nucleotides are TGTGCCAGTAGTCCCGGACAGGGGGCCTTTAATACGCAGTATTTT.

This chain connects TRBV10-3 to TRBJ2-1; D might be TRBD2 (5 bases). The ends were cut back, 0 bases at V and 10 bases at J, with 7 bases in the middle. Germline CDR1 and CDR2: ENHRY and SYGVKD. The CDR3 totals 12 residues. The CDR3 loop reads CAISESGNEQFF. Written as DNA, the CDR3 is TGTGCCATCAGTGAGTCCGGGAACGAGCAGTTCTTC.

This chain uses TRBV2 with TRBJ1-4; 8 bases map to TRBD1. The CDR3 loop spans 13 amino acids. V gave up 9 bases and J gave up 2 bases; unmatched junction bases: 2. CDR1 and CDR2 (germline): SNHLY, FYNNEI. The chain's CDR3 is CASHRGTNEKLFF. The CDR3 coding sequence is TGTGCCAGTCACAGGGGGACTAATGAAAAACTGTTTTTT.

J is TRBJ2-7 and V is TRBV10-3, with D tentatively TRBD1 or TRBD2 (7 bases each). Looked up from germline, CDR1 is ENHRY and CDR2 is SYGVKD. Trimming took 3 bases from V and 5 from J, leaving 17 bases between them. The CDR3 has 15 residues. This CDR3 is CAISEVQGGQHEQYF. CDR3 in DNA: TGTGCCATCAGTGAAGTCCAGGGGGGGCAACACGAGCAGTACTTC.

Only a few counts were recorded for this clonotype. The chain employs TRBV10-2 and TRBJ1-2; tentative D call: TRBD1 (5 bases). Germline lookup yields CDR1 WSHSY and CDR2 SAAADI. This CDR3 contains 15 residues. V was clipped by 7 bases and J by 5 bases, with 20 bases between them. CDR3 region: CASTNDGGGSYGYTF. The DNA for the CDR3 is TGCGCCAGCACGAATGACGGGGGGGGATCTTATGGCTACACCTTC.

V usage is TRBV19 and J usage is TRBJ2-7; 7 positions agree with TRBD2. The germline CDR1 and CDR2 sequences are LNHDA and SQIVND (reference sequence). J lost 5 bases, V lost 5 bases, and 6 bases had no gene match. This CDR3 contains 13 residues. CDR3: CASSFAAGNEQYF. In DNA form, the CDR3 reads TGTGCCAGTAGTTTTGCAGCGGGGAACGAGCAGTACTTC.

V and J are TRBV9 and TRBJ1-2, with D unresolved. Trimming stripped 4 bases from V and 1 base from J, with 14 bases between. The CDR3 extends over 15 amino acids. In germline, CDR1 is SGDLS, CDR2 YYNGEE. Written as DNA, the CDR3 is TGTGCCAGCAGCTCCTCCGGTTTAGATAACTATGGCTACACCTTC. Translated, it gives CASSSSGLDNYGYTF.

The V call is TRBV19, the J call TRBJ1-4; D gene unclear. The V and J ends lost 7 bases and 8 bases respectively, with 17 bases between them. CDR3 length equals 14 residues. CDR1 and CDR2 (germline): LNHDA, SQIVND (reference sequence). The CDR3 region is CASTIPLEGEKLFF. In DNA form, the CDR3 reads TGTGCCAGTACCATCCCCTTGGAGGGCGAAAAACTGTTTTTT. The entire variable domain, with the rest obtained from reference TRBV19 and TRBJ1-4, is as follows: DGGITQSPKYLFRKEGQNVTLSCEQNLNHDAMYWYRQDPGQGLRLIYYSQIVNDFQKGDIAEGYSVSREKKESFPLTVTSAQKNPTAFYLCASTIPLEGEKLFFGSGTQLSVL.

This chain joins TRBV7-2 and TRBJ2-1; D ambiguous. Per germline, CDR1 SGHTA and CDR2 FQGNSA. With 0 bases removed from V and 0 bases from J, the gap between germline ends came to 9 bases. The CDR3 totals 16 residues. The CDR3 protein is CASSLAGSGSYNEQFF. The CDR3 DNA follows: TGTGCCAGCAGCTTAGCAGGGTCCGGCTCCTACAATGAGCAGTTCTTC.

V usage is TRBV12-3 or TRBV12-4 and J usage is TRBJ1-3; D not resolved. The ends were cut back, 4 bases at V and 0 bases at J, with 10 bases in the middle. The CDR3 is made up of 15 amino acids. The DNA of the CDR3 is TGTGCCAGCAGTTACAACAGAGCCTCTGGAAACACCATATATTTT. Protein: CASSYNRASGNTIYF.

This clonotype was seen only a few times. CDR3 in DNA: TGTGCCATCAGGGACAGTTTTCCTTCCTACGAGCAGTACTTC. It is translated as CAIRDSFPSYEQYF. The chain carries TRBV10-3 and TRBJ2-7, with D possibly matching TRBD1 (6 bases). V gave up 6 bases and J gave up 1 base, with 13 bases separating them. The CDR3 spans 14 residues. Germline CDR1 and CDR2: ENHRY and SYGVKD.

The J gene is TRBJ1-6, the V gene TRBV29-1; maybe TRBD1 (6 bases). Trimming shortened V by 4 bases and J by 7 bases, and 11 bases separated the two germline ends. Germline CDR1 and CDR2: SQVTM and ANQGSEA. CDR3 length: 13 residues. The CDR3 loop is CSVGTDLNSPLHF. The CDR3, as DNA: TGCAGCGTTGGGACAGACCTCAATTCACCCCTCCACTTT.

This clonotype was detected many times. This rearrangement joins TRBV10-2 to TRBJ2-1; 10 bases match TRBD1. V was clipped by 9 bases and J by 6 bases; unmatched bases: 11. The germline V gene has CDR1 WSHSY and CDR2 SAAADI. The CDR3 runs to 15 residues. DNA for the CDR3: TGCGCCAGTTATGATCCGGGACAGGGGACCAATGAGCAGTTCTTC. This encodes CASYDPGQGTNEQFF.

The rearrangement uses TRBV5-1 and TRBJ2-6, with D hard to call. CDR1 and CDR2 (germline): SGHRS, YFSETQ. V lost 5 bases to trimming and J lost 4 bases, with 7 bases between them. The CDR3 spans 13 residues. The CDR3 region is CASSVRGANVLTF. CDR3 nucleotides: TGCGCCAGCAGTGTGAGAGGGGCCAACGTCCTGACTTTC.

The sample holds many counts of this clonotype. The DNA of the CDR3 is TGTGCCAGCAGCCCAGCGGGGGCCAGCACAGATACGCAGTATTTT. Protein sequence: CASSPAGASTDTQYF. V is TRBV13 and J is TRBJ2-3, with 8 bases that match TRBD2. V shed 5 bases and J 0 bases; nucleotides not matched to a gene: 4. Per the germline V gene, CDR1 is PRHDT and CDR2 is FYEKMQ (reference sequence). This CDR3 comprises 15 residues.

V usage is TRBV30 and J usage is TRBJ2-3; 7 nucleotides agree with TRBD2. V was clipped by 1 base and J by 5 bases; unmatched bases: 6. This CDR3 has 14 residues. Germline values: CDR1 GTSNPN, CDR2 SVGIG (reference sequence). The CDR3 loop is CAWSASAGLDTQYF. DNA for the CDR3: TGTGCCTGGAGTGCTTCAGCGGGGCTAGATACGCAGTATTTT.

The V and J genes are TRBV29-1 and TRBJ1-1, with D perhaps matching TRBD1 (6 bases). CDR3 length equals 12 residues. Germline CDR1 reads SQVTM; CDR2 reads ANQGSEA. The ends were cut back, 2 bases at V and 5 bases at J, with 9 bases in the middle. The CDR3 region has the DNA TGCAGCGTTGAAACAGGGCGGACTGAAGCTTTCTTT. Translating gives CSVETGRTEAFF.

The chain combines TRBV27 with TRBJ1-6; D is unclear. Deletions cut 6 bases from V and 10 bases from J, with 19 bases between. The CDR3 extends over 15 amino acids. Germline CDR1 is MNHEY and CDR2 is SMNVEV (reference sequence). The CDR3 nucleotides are TGTGCCAGCAGCTTGTCGGAGGGCGTGAACTCACCCCTCCACTTT. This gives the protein CASSLSEGVNSPLHF.

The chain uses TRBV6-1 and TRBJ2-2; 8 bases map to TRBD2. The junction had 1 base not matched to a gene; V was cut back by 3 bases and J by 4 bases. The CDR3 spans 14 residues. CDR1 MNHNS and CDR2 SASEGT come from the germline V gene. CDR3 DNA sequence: TGTGCCAGCAGTGACGGGACTAGCACCGGGGAGCTGTTTTTT. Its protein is CASSDGTSTGELFF.

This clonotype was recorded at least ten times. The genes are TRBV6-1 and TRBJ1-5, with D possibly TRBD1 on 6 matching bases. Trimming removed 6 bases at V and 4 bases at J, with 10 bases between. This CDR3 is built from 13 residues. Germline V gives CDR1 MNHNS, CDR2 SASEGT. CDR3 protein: CASSTGLNQPQHF. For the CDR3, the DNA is TGTGCCAGCAGCACAGGGCTAAATCAGCCCCAGCATTTT.

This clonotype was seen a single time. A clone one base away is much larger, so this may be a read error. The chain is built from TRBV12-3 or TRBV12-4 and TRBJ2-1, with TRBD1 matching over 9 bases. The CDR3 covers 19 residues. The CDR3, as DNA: TGTGCCAGCAGTCCCCGGACAGGGGAAATGGGATCCTCCTACAATGAGCAGCTCTTC. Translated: CASSPRTGEMGSSYNEQLF.

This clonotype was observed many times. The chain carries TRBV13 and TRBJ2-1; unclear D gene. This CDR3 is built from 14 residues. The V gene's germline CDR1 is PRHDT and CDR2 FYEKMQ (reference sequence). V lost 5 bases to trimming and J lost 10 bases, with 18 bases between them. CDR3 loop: CASSDWVGPQEQFF. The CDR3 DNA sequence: TGTGCCAGCAGCGATTGGGTAGGGCCGCAGGAGCAGTTCTTC.

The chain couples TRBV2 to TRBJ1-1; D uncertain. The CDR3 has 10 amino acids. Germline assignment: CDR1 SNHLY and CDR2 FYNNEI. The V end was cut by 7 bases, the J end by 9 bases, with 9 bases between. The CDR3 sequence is CASTTRQAFF. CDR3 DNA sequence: TGTGCCAGCACCACCCGTCAAGCTTTCTTT.

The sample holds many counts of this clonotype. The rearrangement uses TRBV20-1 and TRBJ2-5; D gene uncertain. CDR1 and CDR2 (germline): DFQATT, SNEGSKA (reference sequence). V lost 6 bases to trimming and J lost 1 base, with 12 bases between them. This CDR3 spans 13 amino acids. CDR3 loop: CSAIPRIQETQYF. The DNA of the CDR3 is TGCAGTGCAATACCGCGAATCCAAGAGACCCAGTACTTC.

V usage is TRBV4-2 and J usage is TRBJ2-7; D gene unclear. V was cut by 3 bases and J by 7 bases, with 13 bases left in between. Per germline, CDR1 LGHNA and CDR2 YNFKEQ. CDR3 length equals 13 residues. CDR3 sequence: CASSHRPEREQYF. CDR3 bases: TGTGCCAGCAGCCACAGACCGGAAAGGGAGCAGTACTTC.

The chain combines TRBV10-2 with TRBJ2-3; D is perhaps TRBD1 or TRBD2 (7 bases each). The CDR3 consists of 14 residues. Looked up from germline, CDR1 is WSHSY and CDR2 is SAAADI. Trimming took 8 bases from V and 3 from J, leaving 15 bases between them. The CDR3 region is CASGLQGGTDTQYF. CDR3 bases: TGCGCCAGCGGCCTTCAGGGGGGGACAGATACGCAGTATTTT.

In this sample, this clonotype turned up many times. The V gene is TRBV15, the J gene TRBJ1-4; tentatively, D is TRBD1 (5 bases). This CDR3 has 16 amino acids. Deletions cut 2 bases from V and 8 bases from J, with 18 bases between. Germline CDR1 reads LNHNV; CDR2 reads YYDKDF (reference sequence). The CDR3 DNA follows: TGTGCCACCAGCAGACCCCGGGGGGTCCTTAAGGAAAAACTGTTTTTT. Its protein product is CATSRPRGVLKEKLFF.